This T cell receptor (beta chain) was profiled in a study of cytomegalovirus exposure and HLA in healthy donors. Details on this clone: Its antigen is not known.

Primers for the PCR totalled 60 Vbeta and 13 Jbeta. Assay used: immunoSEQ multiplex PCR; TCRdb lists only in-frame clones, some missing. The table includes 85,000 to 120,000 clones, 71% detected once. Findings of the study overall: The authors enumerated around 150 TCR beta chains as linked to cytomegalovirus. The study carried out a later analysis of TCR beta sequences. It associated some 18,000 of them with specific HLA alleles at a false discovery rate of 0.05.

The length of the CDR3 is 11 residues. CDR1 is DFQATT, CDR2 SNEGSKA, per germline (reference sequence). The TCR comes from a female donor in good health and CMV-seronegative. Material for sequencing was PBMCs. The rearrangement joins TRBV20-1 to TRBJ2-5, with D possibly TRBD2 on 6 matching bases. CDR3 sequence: CSCSGQETQYF. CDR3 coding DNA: TGCAGCTGTAGCGGCCAAGAGACCCAGTACTTC.